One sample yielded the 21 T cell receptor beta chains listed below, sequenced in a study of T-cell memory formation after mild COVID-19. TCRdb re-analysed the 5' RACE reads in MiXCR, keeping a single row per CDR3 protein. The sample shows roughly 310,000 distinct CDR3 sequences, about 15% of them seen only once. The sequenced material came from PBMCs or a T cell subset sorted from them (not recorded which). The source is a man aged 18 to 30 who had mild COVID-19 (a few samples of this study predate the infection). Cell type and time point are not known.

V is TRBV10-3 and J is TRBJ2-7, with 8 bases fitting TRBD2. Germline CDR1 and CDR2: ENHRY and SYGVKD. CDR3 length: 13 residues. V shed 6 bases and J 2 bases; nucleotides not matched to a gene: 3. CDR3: CAISPGLAYEQYV. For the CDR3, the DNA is TGTGCCATCAGCCCGGGACTAGCCTACGAGCAGTACGTC.

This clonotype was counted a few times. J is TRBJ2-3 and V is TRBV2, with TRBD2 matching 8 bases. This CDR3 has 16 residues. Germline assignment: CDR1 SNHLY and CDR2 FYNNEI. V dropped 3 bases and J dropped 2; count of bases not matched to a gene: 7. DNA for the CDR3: TGTGCCAGCAGTGAGGGAGTAGCGGGGCACACAGATACGCAGTATTTT. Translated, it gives CASSEGVAGHTDTQYF.

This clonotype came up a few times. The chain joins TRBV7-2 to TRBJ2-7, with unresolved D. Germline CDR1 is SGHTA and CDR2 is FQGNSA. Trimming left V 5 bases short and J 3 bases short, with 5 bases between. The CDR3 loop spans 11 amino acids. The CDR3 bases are TGTGCCAGCAGCAAGAACTACGAGCAGTACTTC. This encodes CASSKNYEQYF. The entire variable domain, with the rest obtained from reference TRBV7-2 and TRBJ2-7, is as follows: GAGVSQSPSNKVTEKGKDVELRCDPISGHTALYWYRQSLGQGLEFLIYFQGNSAPDKSGLPSDRFSAERTGGSVSTLTIQRTQQEDSAVYLCASSKNYEQYFGPGTRLTVT.

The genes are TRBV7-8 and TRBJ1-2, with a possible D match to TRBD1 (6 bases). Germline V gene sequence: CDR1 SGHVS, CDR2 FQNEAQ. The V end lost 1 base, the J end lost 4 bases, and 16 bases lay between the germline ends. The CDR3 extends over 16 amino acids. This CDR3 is CASSLVYGGRVYGYTF. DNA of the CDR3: TGTGCCAGCAGCTTAGTCTATGGGGGGCGAGTCTATGGCTACACCTTC.

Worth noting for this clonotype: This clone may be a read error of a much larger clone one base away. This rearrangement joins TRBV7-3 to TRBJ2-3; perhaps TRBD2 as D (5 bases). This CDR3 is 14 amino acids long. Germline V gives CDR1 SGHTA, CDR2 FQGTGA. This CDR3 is CASSSNHGGDTKYF. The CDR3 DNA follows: TGTGCCAGCAGCTCGAATCATGGAGGAGATACGAAGTATTTT.

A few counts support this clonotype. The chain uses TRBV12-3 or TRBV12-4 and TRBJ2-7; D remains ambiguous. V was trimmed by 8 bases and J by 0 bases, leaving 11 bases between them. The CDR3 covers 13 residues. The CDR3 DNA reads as TGTGCCAGCTCTTTTTCGAGCTCCTACGAGCAGTACGTC. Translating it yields CASSFSSSYEQYV.

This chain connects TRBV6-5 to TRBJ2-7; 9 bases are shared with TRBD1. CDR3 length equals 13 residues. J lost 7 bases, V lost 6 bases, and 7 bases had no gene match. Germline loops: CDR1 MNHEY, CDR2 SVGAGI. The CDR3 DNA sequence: TGTGCCAGCAGATTCGACAGGGGGGGTGAGCAGTACGTC. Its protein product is CASRFDRGGEQYV.

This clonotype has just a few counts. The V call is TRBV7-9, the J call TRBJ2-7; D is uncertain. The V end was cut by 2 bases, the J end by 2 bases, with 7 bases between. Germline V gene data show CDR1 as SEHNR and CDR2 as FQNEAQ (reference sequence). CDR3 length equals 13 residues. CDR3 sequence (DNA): TGTGCCAGCAGCTTATCAGATCCCTACGAGCAGTACTTC. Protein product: CASSLSDPYEQYF.

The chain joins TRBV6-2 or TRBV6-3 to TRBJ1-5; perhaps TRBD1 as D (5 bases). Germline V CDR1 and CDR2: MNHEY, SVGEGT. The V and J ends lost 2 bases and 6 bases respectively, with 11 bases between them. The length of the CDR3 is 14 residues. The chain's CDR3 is CASSYKGLSQPQHF. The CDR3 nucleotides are TGTGCCAGCAGTTACAAGGGGTTGAGTCAGCCCCAGCATTTT.

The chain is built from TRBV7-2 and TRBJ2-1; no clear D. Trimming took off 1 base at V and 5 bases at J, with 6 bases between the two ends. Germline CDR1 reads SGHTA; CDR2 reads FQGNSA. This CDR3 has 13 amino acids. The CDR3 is CASSLGWHNEQFF. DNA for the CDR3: TGTGCCAGCAGCTTAGGTTGGCACAATGAGCAGTTCTTC.

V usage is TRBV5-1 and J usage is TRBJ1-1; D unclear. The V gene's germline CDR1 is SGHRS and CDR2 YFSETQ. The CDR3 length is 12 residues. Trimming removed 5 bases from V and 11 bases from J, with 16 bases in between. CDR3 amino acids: CASRGGSLAAFF. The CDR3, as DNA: TGCGCCAGCAGAGGAGGGAGTCTGGCCGCTTTCTTT.

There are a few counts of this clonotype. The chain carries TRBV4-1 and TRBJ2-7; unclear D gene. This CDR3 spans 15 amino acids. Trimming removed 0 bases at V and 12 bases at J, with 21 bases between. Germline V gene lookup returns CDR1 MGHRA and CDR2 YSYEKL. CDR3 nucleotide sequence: TGCGCCAGCAGCCAAGAGCCAGGCCCATCCCAGCATCTGTACGTC. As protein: CASSQEPGPSQHLYV.

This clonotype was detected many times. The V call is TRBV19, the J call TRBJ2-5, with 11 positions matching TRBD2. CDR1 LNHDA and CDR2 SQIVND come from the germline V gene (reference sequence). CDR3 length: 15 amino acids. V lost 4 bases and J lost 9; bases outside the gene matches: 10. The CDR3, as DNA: TGTGCCAGTAGTAAGACTAGCGGGGCCCCAGTGGCCCAGTACTTC. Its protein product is CASSKTSGAPVAQYF.

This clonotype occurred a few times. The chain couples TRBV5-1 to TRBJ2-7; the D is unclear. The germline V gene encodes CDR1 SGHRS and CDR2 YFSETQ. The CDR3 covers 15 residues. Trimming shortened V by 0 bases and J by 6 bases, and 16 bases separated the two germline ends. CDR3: CASSLDTASYGEQYV. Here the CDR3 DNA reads TGCGCCAGCAGCTTGGACACAGCCTCCTATGGCGAGCAGTACGTC.

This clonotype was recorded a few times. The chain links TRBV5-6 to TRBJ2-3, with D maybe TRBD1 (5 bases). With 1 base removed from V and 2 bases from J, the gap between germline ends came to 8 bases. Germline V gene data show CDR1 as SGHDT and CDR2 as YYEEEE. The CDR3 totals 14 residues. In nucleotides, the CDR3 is TGTGCCAGCAGCTTGAGGGGATACACAGATACGCAGTATTTT. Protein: CASSLRGYTDTQYF.

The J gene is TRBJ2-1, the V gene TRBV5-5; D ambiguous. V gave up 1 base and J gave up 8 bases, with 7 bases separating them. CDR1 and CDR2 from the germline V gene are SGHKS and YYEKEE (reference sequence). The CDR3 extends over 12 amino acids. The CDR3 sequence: CASSLPSYEQFF. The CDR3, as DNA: TGTGCCAGCAGCTTGCCCTCGTATGAGCAGTTCTTC. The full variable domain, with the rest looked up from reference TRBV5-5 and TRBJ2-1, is DAGVTQSPTHLIKTRGQQVTLRCSPISGHKSVSWYQQVLGQGPQFIFQYYEKEERGRGNFPDRFSARQFPNYSSELNVNALLLGDSALYLCASSLPSYEQFFGPGTRLTVL.

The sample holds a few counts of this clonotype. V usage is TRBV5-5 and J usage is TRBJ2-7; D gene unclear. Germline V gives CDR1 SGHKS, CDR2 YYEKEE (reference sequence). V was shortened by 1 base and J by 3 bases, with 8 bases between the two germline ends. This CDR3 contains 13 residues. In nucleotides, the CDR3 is TGTGCCAGCAGCTTGTATGGGAACTACGAGCAGTACTTC. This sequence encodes CASSLYGNYEQYF.

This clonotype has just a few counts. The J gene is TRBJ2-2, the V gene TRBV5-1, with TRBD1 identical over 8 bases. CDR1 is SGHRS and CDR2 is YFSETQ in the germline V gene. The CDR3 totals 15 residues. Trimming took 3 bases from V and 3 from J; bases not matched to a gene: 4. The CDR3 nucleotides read TGCGCCAGCAGCTGGGCAGGGGGCCACACCGGGGAGCTGTTTTTT. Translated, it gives CASSWAGGHTGELFF. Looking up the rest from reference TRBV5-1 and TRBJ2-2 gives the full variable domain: KAGVTQTPRYLIKTRGQQVTLSCSPISGHRSVSWYQQTPGQGLQFLFEYFSETQRNKGNFPGRFSGRQFSNSRSEMNVSTLELGDSALYLCASSWAGGHTGELFFGEGSRLTVL.

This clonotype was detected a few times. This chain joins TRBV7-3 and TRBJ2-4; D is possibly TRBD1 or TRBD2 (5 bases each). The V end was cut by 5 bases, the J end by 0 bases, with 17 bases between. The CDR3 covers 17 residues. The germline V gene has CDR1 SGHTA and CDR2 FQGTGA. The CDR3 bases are TGTGCCAGCAGCCCCCTGGGACGGAAGCTAGCCAAAAACATTCAGTACTTC. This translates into CASSPLGRKLAKNIQYF.

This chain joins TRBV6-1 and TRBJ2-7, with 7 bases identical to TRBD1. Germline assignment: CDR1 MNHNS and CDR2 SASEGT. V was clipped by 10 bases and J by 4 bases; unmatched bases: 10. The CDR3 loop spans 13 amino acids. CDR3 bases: TGTGCCACGACAACTGGGACAGCTTACGAGCAGTACGTC. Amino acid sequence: CATTTGTAYEQYV.

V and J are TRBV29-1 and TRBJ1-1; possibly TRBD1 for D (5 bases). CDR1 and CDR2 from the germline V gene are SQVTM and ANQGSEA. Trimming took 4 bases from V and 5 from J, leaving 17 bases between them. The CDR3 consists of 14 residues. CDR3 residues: CSVARVGRVTEAFF. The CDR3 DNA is TGCAGCGTTGCCAGGGTAGGGAGGGTGACTGAAGCTTTCTTT.